The entry that follows covers one TCR beta chain sequence. What it binds is unknown. This sample was included in a study of shared clonotypes between healthy human individuals. CD45RO-negative, CCR7-positively selected cells formed the naive CD8 fraction, excluding terminally differentiated effector memory CD45RA+ cells. The assay used deep level. Several immunoSEQ 96-well plates shared each subset's DNA, each plate a replicate. Clones were sequenced by immunoSEQ multiplex PCR, and TCRdb holds only the in-frame ones, with some missing. The data hold around 550,000 clones, with approximately 95% observed a single time. V was pared by 5 bases and J by 7 bases, with 14 bases between. The length of the CDR3 is 14 residues. CDR1 is MDHEN and CDR2 is SYDVKM in the germline V gene. Whole-study findings and limits: Compared with clonotypes that all four donors shared, non-shared clonotypes had lower generation probabilities.

The TCR comes from a woman between 25 and 40 years old in good health. V and J are TRBV28 and TRBJ1-4; D call uncertain. Sequences were obtained from naive CD8+ T cells sorted from blood. Here the CDR3 reads CASSAGGLGEKLFF. In DNA, the CDR3 is TGTGCCAGCAGTGCTGGAGGGCTGGGTGAAAAACTGTTTTTT.